Each of the 13 T cell receptor beta chains below was sequenced from the same sample in a study of blood T cell repertoires in COVID-19. The method was immunoSEQ multiplex PCR; TCRdb's version includes in-frame clones alone and lacks a portion of them. The sample records 200,000 to 250,000 clones, roughly 85% being singletons. What was sequenced was peripheral blood. The origin of the receptors is a man in his thirties or forties who had recovered from COVID-19.

This chain uses TRBV19 with TRBJ2-3; weak D call: TRBD1 (6 bases). V lost 4 bases and J 2 bases, leaving 7 bases between the germline ends. From germline, CDR1 is LNHDA and CDR2 SQIVND (reference sequence). This CDR3 comprises 13 residues. This CDR3 is CASSRGPTDTQYF. CDR3 DNA sequence: TGTGCCAGTAGTAGGGGGCCCACAGATACGCAGTATTTT. The whole variable domain, filled in from reference TRBV19 and TRBJ2-3, reads DGGITQSPKYLFRKEGQNVTLSCEQNLNHDAMYWYRQDPGQGLRLIYYSQIVNDFQKGDIAEGYSVSREKKESFPLTVTSAQKNPTAFYLCASSRGPTDTQYFGPGTRLTVL.

The chain combines TRBV6-6 with TRBJ1-1; possibly TRBD1 for D (6 bases). Germline V gives CDR1 MNHNY, CDR2 SVGAGI (reference sequence). This CDR3 contains 13 residues. V shed 2 bases and J shed 4 bases, with 8 bases lying between them. CDR3 amino acids: CASSYLRGTEAFF. The CDR3 DNA reads as TGTGCCAGCAGTTACCTCAGGGGCACTGAAGCTTTCTTT.

V usage is TRBV19 and J usage is TRBJ1-5; 8 nucleotides agree with TRBD1. The CDR3 covers 18 residues. Losses at the gene ends were 2 bases for V and 4 bases for J; bases not matched to a gene: 13. From germline, CDR1 is LNHDA and CDR2 SQIVND (reference sequence). In nucleotides, the CDR3 is TGTGCCAGTAGTATAAGGTTCGCCGACAGGGGATCGAATCAGCCCCAGCATTTT. This encodes CASSIRFADRGSNQPQHF.

The gene calls are TRBV7-8 and TRBJ2-5, with D possibly TRBD1 on 5 matching bases. Trimming pared 1 base from V and 2 bases from J, leaving 11 bases between. The CDR3 extends over 15 amino acids. The germline V gene encodes CDR1 SGHVS and CDR2 FQNEAQ. For the CDR3, the DNA is TGTGCCAGCAGCTTAGAGGGGCAGCCGCAAGAGACCCAGTACTTC. Residues: CASSLEGQPQETQYF.

This clone has a handful of counts. The CDR3 nucleotides read TGTGCCAGCAGCCCGGCCTACGAGCAGTACTTC. This translates into CASSPAYEQYF. The V gene is TRBV7-2, the J gene TRBJ2-7; D call uncertain. CDR1 and CDR2 (germline): SGHTA, FQGNSA. V was trimmed by 5 bases and J by 2 bases, leaving 4 bases between them. This CDR3 contains 11 residues.

This chain joins TRBV2 and TRBJ1-4; tentative D call: TRBD1 (5 bases). V shed 3 bases and J shed 4 bases, with 9 bases lying between them. Germline V CDR1 and CDR2: SNHLY, FYNNEI. This CDR3 has 14 amino acids. The CDR3 coding sequence is TGTGCCAGCAGTGACGGTCAGGGTAATGAAAAACTGTTTTTT. Translating it yields CASSDGQGNEKLFF.

The chain joins TRBV18 to TRBJ2-7; D perhaps matches TRBD2 (6 bases). The CDR3 consists of 15 residues. Trimming pared 6 bases from V and 0 bases from J, leaving 15 bases between. Germline CDR1 KGHSH, CDR2 LQKENI. DNA for the CDR3: TGTGCCAGCTCTTCCTGGGACGGGAGCTCCTACGAGCAGTACTTC. It specifies CASSSWDGSSYEQYF. Together with reference TRBV18 and TRBJ2-7, the CDR3 gives the full variable domain: NAGVMQNPRHLVRRRGQEARLRCSPMKGHSHVYWYRQLPEEGLKFMVYLQKENIIDESGMPKERFSAEFPKEGPSILRIQQVVRGDSAAYFCASSSWDGSSYEQYFGPGTRLTVT.

This clone was counted between two and nine times. The chain combines TRBV2 with TRBJ2-2, with a weak D call TRBD2 (6 bases). CDR1 is SNHLY and CDR2 is FYNNEI in the germline V gene. The CDR3 spans 14 residues. With 8 bases removed from V and 4 bases from J, the gap between germline ends came to 14 bases. CDR3 sequence reads: CASRGSKATGELFF. For the CDR3, the DNA is TGTGCCAGCCGGGGGTCCAAAGCCACCGGGGAGCTGTTTTTT.

The V gene is TRBV6-5, the J gene TRBJ2-7, with D maybe TRBD1 (6 bases). This CDR3 spans 14 amino acids. CDR1 MNHEY and CDR2 SVGAGI come from the germline V gene. V was shortened by 6 bases and J by 2 bases, with 14 bases between the two germline ends. DNA for the CDR3: TGTGCCAGCAGCCGGACAGAAGATGCCTACGAGCAGTACTTC. This sequence encodes CASSRTEDAYEQYF.

The V and J genes are TRBV15 and TRBJ2-2, with D perhaps TRBD2 (6 bases). CDR3 size: 14 residues. The V and J ends lost 5 bases and 1 base respectively, with 8 bases between them. Germline values: CDR1 LNHNV, CDR2 YYDKDF (reference sequence). This CDR3 reads CATSEGLNTGELFF. In nucleotides, the CDR3 is TGTGCCACCAGCGAGGGACTGAACACCGGGGAGCTGTTTTTT.

The count of this clone is one. In DNA, the CDR3 is TGTGCCTGGAGCCTAACGGGGATGGGGGAGACCCAGTACTTC. Amino acid sequence: CAWSLTGMGETQYF. V usage is TRBV30 and J usage is TRBJ2-5; possible D gene TRBD2, 5 bases. This CDR3 spans 14 amino acids. The germline V gene encodes CDR1 GTSNPN and CDR2 SVGIG (reference sequence). Trimming left V 3 bases short and J 5 bases short, with 16 bases between.

J is TRBJ1-1 and V is TRBV18; the D gene is possibly TRBD1 (5 bases). The V end lost 3 bases, the J end lost 0 bases, and 11 bases lay between the germline ends. The CDR3 consists of 15 residues. CDR1 KGHSH and CDR2 LQKENI come from the germline V gene. The CDR3 nucleotides are TGTGCCAGCTCACCCGAGGCAGGGATGAACACTGAAGCTTTCTTT. Its protein is CASSPEAGMNTEAFF.

This sequence joins TRBV19 and TRBJ1-5; TRBD1 is a possible D gene (5 bases). CDR1 is LNHDA and CDR2 is SQIVND in the germline V gene (reference sequence). The CDR3 loop spans 19 amino acids. V was cut by 6 bases and J by 5 bases, with 29 bases left in between. DNA for the CDR3: TGTGCCAGTAGCACGCACCCGACTGGGGCTTCAGCCGGAGATCAGCCCCAGCATTTT. It translates to CASSTHPTGASAGDQPQHF.